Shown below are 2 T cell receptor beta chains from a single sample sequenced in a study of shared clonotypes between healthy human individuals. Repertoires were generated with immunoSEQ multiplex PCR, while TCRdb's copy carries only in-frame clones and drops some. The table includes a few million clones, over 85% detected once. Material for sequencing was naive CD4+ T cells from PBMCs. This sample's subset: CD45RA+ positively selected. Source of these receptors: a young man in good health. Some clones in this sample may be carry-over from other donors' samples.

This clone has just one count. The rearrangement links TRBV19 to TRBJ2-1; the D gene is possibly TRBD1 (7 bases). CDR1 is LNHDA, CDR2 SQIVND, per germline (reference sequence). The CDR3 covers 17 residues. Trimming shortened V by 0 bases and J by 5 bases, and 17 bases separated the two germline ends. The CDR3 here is CASSIDRRGTDNNEQFF. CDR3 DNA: TGTGCCAGTAGTATAGATCGGAGGGGGACAGATAACAATGAGCAGTTCTTC. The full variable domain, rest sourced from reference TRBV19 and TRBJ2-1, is DGGITQSPKYLFRKEGQNVTLSCEQNLNHDAMYWYRQDPGQGLRLIYYSQIVNDFQKGDIAEGYSVSREKKESFPLTVTSAQKNPTAFYLCASSIDRRGTDNNEQFFGPGTRLTVL.

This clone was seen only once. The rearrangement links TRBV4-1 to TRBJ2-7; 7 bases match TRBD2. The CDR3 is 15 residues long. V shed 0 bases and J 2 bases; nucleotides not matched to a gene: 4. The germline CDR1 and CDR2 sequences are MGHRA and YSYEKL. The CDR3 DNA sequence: TGCGCCAGCAGCCAAGATCAGCGGGGAACCTACGAGCAGTACTTC. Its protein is CASSQDQRGTYEQYF.